The 22 T cell receptor beta chains presented below share a single source sample, sequenced in a study of identical twins. TCRdb reanalysed the 5' RACE reads using MiXCR and keeps one entry per CDR3 protein. The sample holds about 730,000 distinct CDR3 sequences, around 20% seen once. The sample was also linked to a second study, of T cells expressing NK-cell markers.

Material for sequencing was PBMCs. The receptors come from a woman under 30 in good health.

There are a few counts of this clonotype. The chain couples TRBV5-1 to TRBJ2-5, with 14 bases identical to TRBD2. With V trimmed by 4 bases and J by 4 bases, 9 bases remained unmatched. CDR1 is SGHRS and CDR2 is YFSETQ in the germline V gene. CDR3 length: 17 residues. CDR3 nucleotides: TGCGCCAGCAGCCCCTACGGACTAGCGGGAGGTGGAGAGACCCAGTACTTC. Translated, it gives CASSPYGLAGGGETQYF.

V and J are TRBV5-1 and TRBJ2-7; no reliable D call. The CDR3 is 13 amino acids. V lost 0 bases, J lost 4 bases, and 8 bases lay in between. The germline V gene encodes CDR1 SGHRS and CDR2 YFSETQ. Written as DNA, the CDR3 is TGCGCCAGCAGCTTGGGCTACGAATACGAGCAGTACTTC. This sequence encodes CASSLGYEYEQYF.

There are a few counts of this clonotype. The gene calls are TRBV5-5 and TRBJ1-1; D is perhaps TRBD1 (6 bases). CDR1 SGHKS and CDR2 YYEKEE come from the germline V gene (reference sequence). CDR3 length: 16 residues. Trimming removed 4 bases from V and 0 bases from J, with 16 bases in between. CDR3 loop: CASSLGALTMNTEAFF. Written as DNA, the CDR3 is TGTGCCAGCAGCCTGGGGGCCCTGACGATGAACACTGAAGCTTTCTTT.

This clonotype has a handful of counts. The genes are TRBV12-3 or TRBV12-4 and TRBJ2-1, with 12 bases identical to TRBD2. The length of the CDR3 is 16 residues. The V segment lost 7 bases and the J segment 3 bases; nucleotides outside the gene matches: 7. CDR3 amino acids: CASKPSGRAFYNEQFF. DNA of the CDR3: TGTGCCAGCAAACCTAGCGGGAGGGCCTTCTACAATGAGCAGTTCTTC.

The table lists this clonotype with a count of one. The rearrangement uses TRBV12-3 or TRBV12-4 and TRBJ2-7; D remains ambiguous. The CDR3 is made up of 13 amino acids. The V end was cut by 3 bases, the J end by 3 bases, with 9 bases between. The CDR3 reads CASSFGQFYEQYF. The CDR3 nucleotides are TGTGCCAGCAGTTTCGGGCAGTTCTACGAGCAGTACTTC.

This rearrangement joins TRBV5-1 to TRBJ2-7; maybe TRBD1 (5 bases). Trimming removed 4 bases from V and 4 bases from J, with 9 bases in between. Germline V gene sequence: CDR1 SGHRS, CDR2 YFSETQ. The CDR3 runs 12 residues. CDR3 residues: CASSPGIYEQYF. The DNA of the CDR3 is TGCGCCAGCAGCCCAGGGATTTACGAGCAGTACTTC.

This rearrangement joins TRBV15 to TRBJ2-7; 8 bases are a match to TRBD1. CDR3 length equals 14 residues. Germline CDR1 is LNHNV and CDR2 is YYDKDF (reference sequence). J lost 0 bases, V lost 4 bases, and 2 bases had no gene match. CDR3 residues: CATSTDRGSYEQYF. The DNA for the CDR3 is TGTGCCACCAGCACCGACAGGGGCTCCTACGAGCAGTACTTC.

This clonotype was seen repeatedly, ten times or more. The chain couples TRBV15 to TRBJ2-7; tentatively, D is TRBD1 (5 bases). V lost 1 base to trimming and J lost 3 bases, with 7 bases between them. There are 13 residues in the CDR3. Germline V gene sequence: CDR1 LNHNV, CDR2 YYDKDF (reference sequence). The CDR3 is CATSRGDSYEQYF. CDR3 bases: TGTGCCACCAGCAGAGGAGACAGCTACGAGCAGTACTTC.

In its sample, this clonotype was seen many times. The genes are TRBV7-8 and TRBJ2-1, with 15 bases identical to TRBD2. This CDR3 has 15 residues. The germline gives CDR1 SGHVS, CDR2 FQNEAQ. With 3 bases clipped from V and 10 bases from J, the junction kept 4 bases outside the gene matches. The CDR3 coding sequence is TGTGCCAGCAGCTTCGGACTAGCGGGGGGGCTAGAGCAGTTCTTC. Translation gives CASSFGLAGGLEQFF.

The chain links TRBV6-1 to TRBJ2-3; D perhaps matches TRBD2 (5 bases). The CDR3 has 14 amino acids. In germline, CDR1 is MNHNS, CDR2 SASEGT. Trimming cost V 5 bases and J 6 bases, with 15 bases left between them. The CDR3 DNA reads as TGTGCCAGCAGTCGTCGGCTAGCAGGCGATACGCAGTATTTT. Translation: CASSRRLAGDTQYF.

In DNA, the CDR3 is TGTGCCAGCAAAAACCAAGGATCCTACGAGCAGTACTTC. Encoded protein: CASKNQGSYEQYF. The rearrangement links TRBV6-1 to TRBJ2-7, with unresolved D. The CDR3 is made up of 13 amino acids. V was shortened by 7 bases and J by 1 base, with 11 bases between the two germline ends. The germline V gene has CDR1 MNHNS and CDR2 SASEGT.

The DNA for the CDR3 is TGCGCCAGCAGCTTGTCTGACAGGGACTACGAGCAGTACTTC. Translating gives CASSLSDRDYEQYF. V usage is TRBV5-1 and J usage is TRBJ2-7, with 7 bases matching TRBD1. J lost 3 bases, V lost 1 base, and 4 bases had no gene match. There are 14 residues in the CDR3. The germline CDR1 and CDR2 sequences are SGHRS and YFSETQ. Based on the CDR3 plus reference TRBV5-1 and TRBJ2-7, the full variable domain is KAGVTQTPRYLIKTRGQQVTLSCSPISGHRSVSWYQQTPGQGLQFLFEYFSETQRNKGNFPGRFSGRQFSNSRSEMNVSTLELGDSALYLCASSLSDRDYEQYFGPGTRLTVT.

The V call is TRBV27, the J call TRBJ2-1, with 12 bases aligning to TRBD2. V was pared by 6 bases and J by 5 bases, with 11 bases of the junction left unmatched. The germline CDR1 and CDR2 sequences are MNHEY and SMNVEV (reference sequence). The CDR3 is 17 residues long. Written as DNA, the CDR3 is TGTGCCAGCAGGTATCTAGCGGGGGGGCCAAGGAACAATGAGCAGTTCTTC. This codes for CASRYLAGGPRNNEQFF.

For this clonotype: With a much larger clone just one base away, this may be a read error. V usage is TRBV20-1 and J usage is TRBJ2-5, with a possible D match to TRBD2 (5 bases). V lost 3 bases and J 4 bases, leaving 18 bases between the germline ends. The CDR3 extends over 15 amino acids. In germline, CDR1 is DFQATT, CDR2 SNEGSKA (reference sequence). The chain's CDR3 is CSASLIRGLIETQYF. The CDR3 DNA sequence: TGCAGTGCTAGCCTCATCCGGGGATTAATAGAGACCCAGTACTTC.

The CDR3, as DNA: TGCAGCGTTGGAATTGGAGGGGCGGCTAATGAAAAACTGTTTTTT. It specifies CSVGIGGAANEKLFF. The chain joins TRBV29-1 to TRBJ1-4, with a weak D call TRBD1 (5 bases). The V end lost 4 bases, the J end lost 3 bases, and 15 bases lay between the germline ends. The CDR3 sequence is 15 residues long. Germline V CDR1 and CDR2: SQVTM, ANQGSEA.

This clonotype was seen more than once but under ten times. This chain connects TRBV7-8 to TRBJ1-3, with a tentative D call TRBD1 (5 bases). Germline V gene data show CDR1 as SGHVS and CDR2 as FQNEAQ. There are 14 residues in the CDR3. Deletions cut 5 bases from V and 4 bases from J, with 12 bases between. The CDR3 loop is CASSPGRRGNTIYF. The CDR3 DNA reads as TGTGCCAGCAGCCCGGGACGTCGCGGAAACACCATATATTTT.

In its sample, this clonotype was seen a few times. The chain has TRBV6-1 and TRBJ1-1, with D tentatively TRBD1 (5 bases). This CDR3 spans 13 amino acids. V gave up 5 bases and J gave up 5 bases, with 12 bases separating them. Germline V gene lookup returns CDR1 MNHNS and CDR2 SASEGT. CDR3 coding DNA: TGTGCCAGCAGTATCAGGGTGCGGACTGAAGCTTTCTTT. It is translated as CASSIRVRTEAFF.

This chain joins TRBV12-3 or TRBV12-4 and TRBJ2-3; 9 nucleotides align to TRBD2. Trimming took 0 bases from V and 6 from J; bases not matched to a gene: 7. The CDR3 totals 16 residues. The CDR3 spells CASSLARGGAWDTQYF. For the CDR3, the DNA is TGTGCCAGCAGTTTAGCGCGCGGGGGGGCATGGGATACGCAGTATTTT.

The chain joins TRBV12-3 or TRBV12-4 to TRBJ2-7; D may match TRBD1 or TRBD2 (5 bases each). Between the trimmed V and J ends, which lost 7 bases and 1 base, there was a span of 17 bases. There are 15 residues in the CDR3. CDR3 sequence (DNA): TGTGCCAGCAAGCCCCCGTGGGGACCTTCCTACGAGCAGTACTTC. Protein product: CASKPPWGPSYEQYF.

The chain couples TRBV27 to TRBJ2-1, with 9 bases matching TRBD2. Germline CDR1 and CDR2: MNHEY and SMNVEV (reference sequence). V was clipped by 7 bases and J by 2 bases; unmatched bases: 6. The CDR3 length is 15 residues. CDR3 nucleotides: TGTGCCAGCATTGAAGCGGGGGGACCCTACAATGAGCAGTTCTTC. Translated, it gives CASIEAGGPYNEQFF.

Many counts were recorded for this clonotype. This rearrangement joins TRBV6-5 to TRBJ1-1; D might be TRBD1 (5 bases). The CDR3 sequence is 13 residues long. Trimming stripped 4 bases from V and 2 bases from J, with 8 bases between. Germline loops: CDR1 MNHEY, CDR2 SVGAGI. The CDR3 loop is CASSWGYNTEAFF. The CDR3 DNA reads as TGTGCCAGCAGTTGGGGGTATAACACTGAAGCTTTCTTT.

The J gene is TRBJ2-2, the V gene TRBV7-2, with no clear D. The CDR3 runs to 13 residues. Germline V gene data show CDR1 as SGHTA and CDR2 as FQGNSA. Trimming took off 6 bases at V and 6 bases at J, with 11 bases between the two ends. DNA for the CDR3: TGTGCCAGCAGATCCGGCGGTTCCGGGGAGCTGTTTTTT. This gives the protein CASRSGGSGELFF. Filled out from reference TRBV7-2 and TRBJ2-2, the complete variable domain reads GAGVSQSPSNKVTEKGKDVELRCDPISGHTALYWYRQSLGQGLEFLIYFQGNSAPDKSGLPSDRFSAERTGGSVSTLTIQRTQQEDSAVYLCASRSGGSGELFFGEGSRLTVL.